Listed here are 10 T cell receptor beta chains from one sample, sequenced in a study of T-cell reconstitution after alpha-beta-depleted transplantation in children. Unique molecular identifiers were used to barcode this TCRbeta library. TCRdb independently ran MiXCR on the PCR reads; one entry per CDR3 protein. The table shows roughly 400,000 distinct CDR3 sequences, with 43% occurring only once. The sample consisted of PBMCs, taken before TCRalphabeta/CD19-depleted stem cell transplant. The origin of the receptors is a girl aged 2 to 9 with aplastic anemia, due to receive a stem cell transplant.

This clonotype was counted a few times. The rearrangement uses TRBV11-2 and TRBJ1-1; tentative D call: TRBD1 (6 bases). V was shortened by 4 bases and J by 5 bases, with 17 bases between the two germline ends. CDR3 length: 15 amino acids. The germline V gene has CDR1 SGHAT and CDR2 FQNNGV. The CDR3 spells CASSSQAGVRTEAFF. For the CDR3, the DNA is TGTGCCAGCAGCTCCCAAGCAGGGGTACGAACTGAAGCTTTCTTT.

This clonotype was picked up many times. V is TRBV5-1 and J is TRBJ2-1; 11 nucleotides line up with TRBD2. Germline values: CDR1 SGHRS, CDR2 YFSETQ. The CDR3 length is 16 residues. V was clipped by 0 bases and J by 5 bases; unmatched bases: 4. CDR3 coding DNA: TGCGCCAGCAGCTTGGAGGGGACTAGCGGAAACAATGAGCAGTTCTTC. This translates into CASSLEGTSGNNEQFF. Full variable domain (missing parts from reference TRBV5-1 and TRBJ2-1): KAGVTQTPRYLIKTRGQQVTLSCSPISGHRSVSWYQQTPGQGLQFLFEYFSETQRNKGNFPGRFSGRQFSNSRSEMNVSTLELGDSALYLCASSLEGTSGNNEQFFGPGTRLTVL.

The rearrangement uses TRBV12-3 or TRBV12-4 and TRBJ2-7, with 7 bases aligning to TRBD1. The CDR3 runs to 16 residues. Losses at the gene ends were 3 bases for V and 1 base for J; bases not matched to a gene: 9. CDR3 sequence reads: CASSFGRTGISYEQYF. The CDR3 coding sequence is TGTGCCAGCAGTTTTGGTAGGACAGGTATTTCCTACGAGCAGTACTTC.

The chain is built from TRBV12-3 or TRBV12-4 and TRBJ2-1, with TRBD2 matching 9 bases. CDR3 size: 15 residues. V lost 1 base to trimming and J lost 8 bases; unmatched junction nucleotides: 6. Written as DNA, the CDR3 is TGTGCCAGCAGTTTAGGGCGGGGGGGACTTCATGAGCAGTTCTTC. The encoded protein is CASSLGRGGLHEQFF.

This clonotype has just a few counts. The rearrangement links TRBV29-1 to TRBJ2-3; D is perhaps TRBD2 (6 bases). Germline V gene data show CDR1 as SQVTM and CDR2 as ANQGSEA. This CDR3 comprises 15 residues. Trimming cost V 6 bases and J 2 bases, with 18 bases left between them. This CDR3 reads CSVRRSAGPTDTQYF. The CDR3 DNA is TGCAGCGTGCGCCGGTCTGCGGGGCCCACAGATACGCAGTATTTT.

The V call is TRBV5-5, the J call TRBJ2-7; perhaps TRBD1 as D (5 bases). This CDR3 contains 15 residues. Trimming removed 6 bases at V and 1 base at J, with 17 bases between. Germline-derived CDR1 and CDR2 are SGHKS and YYEKEE (reference sequence). CDR3 protein: CASTFSSPGSYEQYF. The DNA of the CDR3 is TGTGCCAGCACCTTTAGTTCCCCAGGGTCCTACGAGCAGTACTTC.

Turning to this clonotype: The junction and the germline gene differ at one end; a read error may be behind it. The rearrangement links TRBV30 to TRBJ2-1; no clear D gene. The CDR3 spans 13 residues. CDR1 and CDR2 (germline): GTSNPN, SVGIG (reference sequence). CDR3 coding DNA: TGTGCCTGGAGTGTAACTGGGTACAGTGAGCAGTTCTTC. It codes for CAWSVTGYSEQFF.

This clonotype has a handful of counts. The V gene is TRBV28, the J gene TRBJ2-7, with 16 bases that match TRBD2. The junction had 9 bases not matched to a gene; V was cut back by 6 bases and J by 1 base. The CDR3 spans 18 residues. CDR1 MDHEN and CDR2 SYDVKM come from the germline V gene. This CDR3 reads CASRRGTSGRAASYEQYF. The CDR3 nucleotides are TGTGCCAGCAGACGAGGGACTAGCGGGAGGGCTGCGTCCTACGAGCAGTACTTC.

The J gene is TRBJ1-1, the V gene TRBV14; tentatively, D is TRBD1 (5 bases). The V end was cut by 2 bases, the J end by 4 bases, with 14 bases between. CDR1 and CDR2 from the germline V gene are SGHDN and FVKESK. CDR3 length: 15 amino acids. In DNA form, the CDR3 reads TGTGCCAGCAGCCAACCCCGTGGGGGGGTCACTGAAGCTTTCTTT. Residues: CASSQPRGGVTEAFF.

The chain carries TRBV7-2 and TRBJ2-3, with 8 nucleotides matching TRBD2. Losses at the gene ends were 3 bases for V and 5 bases for J; bases not matched to a gene: 4. Germline CDR1 SGHTA, CDR2 FQGNSA. This CDR3 has 14 amino acids. DNA for the CDR3: TGTGCCAGCAGCTTCGGGGGGGGTAGAGATACGCAGTATTTT. This translates into CASSFGGGRDTQYF. Looking up the rest from reference TRBV7-2 and TRBJ2-3 gives the full variable domain: GAGVSQSPSNKVTEKGKDVELRCDPISGHTALYWYRQSLGQGLEFLIYFQGNSAPDKSGLPSDRFSAERTGGSVSTLTIQRTQQEDSAVYLCASSFGGGRDTQYFGPGTRLTVL.